Following are 4 T cell receptor beta chains from one sample sequenced in a study of Graves' ophthalmopathy and Graves' hyperthyroidism. RNA transcripts yielded amplified TCR beta CDR3 regions. RT-PCR in the first round used HTBI primers; a second-round multiplex PCR followed. One entry per CDR3 protein, called by TCRdb with MiXCR from the multiplex PCR reads. The sample lists just over 600,000 distinct CDR3 sequences, around a fifth occurring once. The sample was peripheral blood. These receptors all come from a woman aged 18 to 35 with stable Graves' hyperthyroidism. Some clones in this sample may be carry-over from other donors' samples.

This clonotype was found many times. V and J are TRBV20-1 and TRBJ1-1, with unresolved D. This CDR3 contains 12 residues. V gave up 4 bases and J gave up 5 bases, with 11 bases separating them. Germline V lookup: CDR1 DFQATT, CDR2 SNEGSKA (reference sequence). CDR3 residues: CSAKFGDTEAFF. CDR3 DNA: TGCAGTGCTAAATTCGGGGATACTGAAGCTTTCTTT.

This clonotype was detected ten times or more. The V and J genes are TRBV12-3 or TRBV12-4 and TRBJ2-7; D possibly uses TRBD1 or TRBD2 (5 bases each). The V end was cut by 3 bases, the J end by 3 bases, with 15 bases between. CDR3 length equals 15 residues. Here the CDR3 DNA reads TGTGCCAGCAGTTTTTGGGGGAGTCCCCTCTACGAGCAGTACTTC. Its translation is CASSFWGSPLYEQYF.

This clonotype was found many times. J is TRBJ2-5 and V is TRBV20-1, with D possibly being TRBD2 (5 bases). Germline CDR1 reads DFQATT; CDR2 reads SNEGSKA (reference sequence). This CDR3 is 13 amino acids long. The V and J ends lost 5 bases and 0 bases respectively, with 10 bases between them. Here the CDR3 reads CSALDSYQETQYF. For the CDR3, the DNA is TGCAGTGCTTTGGACTCTTACCAAGAGACCCAGTACTTC.

The CDR3 sequence: CASSVQGTGELFF. The CDR3, as DNA: TGTGCCAGCAGTGTACAAGGGACCGGGGAGCTGTTTTTT. The chain combines TRBV2 with TRBJ2-2; D ambiguous. CDR1 and CDR2 (germline): SNHLY, FYNNEI. Between the trimmed V and J ends, which lost 4 bases and 5 bases, there was a span of 8 bases. CDR3 length: 13 amino acids.